This T cell receptor beta chain came from a study of cytomegalovirus exposure and HLA in healthy donors. The CDR3 length is 15 residues. The germline V gene encodes CDR1 SGDLS and CDR2 YYNGEE. With V trimmed by 4 bases and J by 3 bases, 9 bases remained unmatched. PCR primers comprised 60 Vbeta and 13 Jbeta primers. Measured with immunoSEQ multiplex PCR; TCRdb has only the in-frame clones, and not every one. The data show roughly 150,000 clones, roughly 87% seen once. Material: PBMCs. This sequence joins TRBV9 and TRBJ1-1; 7 bases map to TRBD1. This sequence was found in a girl aged 5 to 17 in good health and CMV-seropositive. Here the CDR3 DNA reads TGTGCCAGCAGCTCCCCCGGGACAGCGGACACTGAAGCTTTCTTT. This translates into CASSSPGTADTEAFF.